This T cell receptor beta chain emerged from a study of blood T cell repertoires in COVID-19. About the research overall: T cells, B-cell-depleted T cells, or PBMCs provided the cDNA or gDNA that served as material.

Profiled with immunoSEQ multiplex PCR; TCRdb holds only in-frame clones, not every one. The data contain 190,000 or so clones, 75% to 90% of them seen just once; the ten biggest clones take up about 4.7%. Germline V gene lookup returns CDR1 MNHEY and CDR2 SVGEGT. The V and J ends lost 0 bases and 2 bases, in that order; junction bases with no gene match: 5. The CDR3 has 17 amino acids. Clinical histories supplied by participants themselves formed the basis of cohort assignment. Sequenced: PBMCs or T cells enriched from blood (not recorded which). This chain connects TRBV6-2 or TRBV6-3 to TRBJ2-1; 9 bases fit TRBD2. This receptor was obtained from a woman aged 25-40 years who had been exposed to COVID-19. Written as DNA, the CDR3 is TGTGCCAGCAGTTACTCGATGGGCGGGGGGGCCTACAATGAGCAGTTCTTC. This encodes CASSYSMGGGAYNEQFF.